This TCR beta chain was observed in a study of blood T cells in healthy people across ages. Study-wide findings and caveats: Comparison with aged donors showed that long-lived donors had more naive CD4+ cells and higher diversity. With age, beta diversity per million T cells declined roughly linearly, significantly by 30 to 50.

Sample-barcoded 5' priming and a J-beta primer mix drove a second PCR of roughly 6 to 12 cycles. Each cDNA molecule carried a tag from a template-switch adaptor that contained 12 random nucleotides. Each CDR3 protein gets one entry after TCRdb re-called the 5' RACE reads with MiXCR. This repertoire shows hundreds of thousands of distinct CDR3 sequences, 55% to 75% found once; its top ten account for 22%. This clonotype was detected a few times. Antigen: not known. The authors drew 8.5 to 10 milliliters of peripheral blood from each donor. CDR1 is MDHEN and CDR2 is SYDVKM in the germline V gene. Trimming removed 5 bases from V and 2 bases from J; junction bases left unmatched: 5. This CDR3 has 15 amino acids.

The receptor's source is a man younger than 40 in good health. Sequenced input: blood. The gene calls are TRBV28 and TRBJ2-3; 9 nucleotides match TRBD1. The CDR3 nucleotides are TGTGCCAGCAGTCCTGGGGACAGGGCCACAGATACGCAGTATTTT. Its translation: CASSPGDRATDTQYF.